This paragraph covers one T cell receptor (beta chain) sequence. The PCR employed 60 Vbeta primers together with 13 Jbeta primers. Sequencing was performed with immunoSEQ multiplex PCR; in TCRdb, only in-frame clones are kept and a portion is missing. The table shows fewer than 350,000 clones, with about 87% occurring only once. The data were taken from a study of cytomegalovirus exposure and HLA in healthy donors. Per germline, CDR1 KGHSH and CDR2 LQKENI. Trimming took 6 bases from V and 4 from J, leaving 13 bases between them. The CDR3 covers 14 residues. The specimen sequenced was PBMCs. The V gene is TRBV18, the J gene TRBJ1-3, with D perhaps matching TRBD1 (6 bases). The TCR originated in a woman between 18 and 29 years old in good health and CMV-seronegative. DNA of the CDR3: TGTGCCAGCTCCCCCGGGGGGCCCGGAAACACCATATATTTT. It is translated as CASSPGGPGNTIYF.